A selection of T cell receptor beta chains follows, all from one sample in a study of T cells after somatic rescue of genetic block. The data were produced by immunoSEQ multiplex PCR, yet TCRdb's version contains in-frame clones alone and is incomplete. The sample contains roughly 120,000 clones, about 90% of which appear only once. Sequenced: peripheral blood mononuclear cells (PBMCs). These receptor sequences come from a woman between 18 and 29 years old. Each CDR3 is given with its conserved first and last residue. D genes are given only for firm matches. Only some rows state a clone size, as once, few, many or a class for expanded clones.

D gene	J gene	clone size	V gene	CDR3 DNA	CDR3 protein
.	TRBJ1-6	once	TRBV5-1	TGCGCCAGCAGCCTTACCGTCCGGGCCCTAAATTCACCCCTCCACTTT	CASSLTVRALNSPLHF
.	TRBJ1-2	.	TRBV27	TGTGCCAGCAGTCCCCGGGGGCCGGGCAGCGGTAACTATGGCTACACCTTC	CASSPRGPGSGNYGYTF
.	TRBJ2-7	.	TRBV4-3	TGCGCCAGCAGCCAAGGACACGGGGGCCCTACCGAGCAGTACTTC	CASSQGHGGPTEQYF
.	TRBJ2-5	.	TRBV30	TGTGCCTGGAGTGTACTAGGATGGCAGTACTTC	CAWSVLGWQYF
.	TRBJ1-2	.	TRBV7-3	TGTGCCAGCAGCTTACCGACAGGAGATGGCTACACCTTC	CASSLPTGDGYTF
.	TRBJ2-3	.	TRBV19	TGTGCCAGTAACTTTTGGGCTAGCACAGATACGCAGTATTTT	CASNFWASTDTQYF
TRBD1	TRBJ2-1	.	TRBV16	TGTGCCAGCAGCTCCACCGGGACAGGGCACAATGAGCAGTTCTTC	CASSSTGTGHNEQFF
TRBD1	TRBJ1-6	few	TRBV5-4	TGTGCCAGCAGCGTTGACAGGGTCTTGAATTCACCCCTCCACTTT	CASSVDRVLNSPLHF
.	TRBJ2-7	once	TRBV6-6	TGTGCCAGCGCGGGGTCGAGCTCCTACGAGCAGTACTTC	CASAGSSSYEQYF
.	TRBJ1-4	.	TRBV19	TGTGCCAGTAGTAGGCAGCGCGCAACTAATGAAAAACTGTTTTTT	CASSRQRATNEKLFF
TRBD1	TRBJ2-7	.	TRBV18	TGTGCCAGCTCACCATCACAGGGGAAATCGTACGAGCAGTACTTC	CASSPSQGKSYEQYF
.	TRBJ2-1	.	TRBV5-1	TGCGCCAGCAGCGTACCAGGGTTGGCCTACAATGAGCAGTTCTTC	CASSVPGLAYNEQFF
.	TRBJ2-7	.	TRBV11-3	TGTGCCAGCAGCTTAGTGGACACGGAGTCCGTTCCGCACACATACGAGCAGTACTTC	CASSLVDTESVPHTYEQYF
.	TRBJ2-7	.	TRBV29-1	TGCAGCGTTGAAGATCTGGGGAAACTAGGAGGTCACGAGCAGTACTTC	CSVEDLGKLGGHEQYF
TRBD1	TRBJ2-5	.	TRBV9	TGTGCCAGCAGCGTCACAGGGGGCGCGGAGACCCAGTACTTC	CASSVTGGAETQYF
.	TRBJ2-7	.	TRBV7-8	TGTGCCAGCCGTCTCGGGGGGCCCGTCTACGAGCAGTACTTC	CASRLGGPVYEQYF
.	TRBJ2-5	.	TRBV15	TGTGCCACCAGCAGAGTGGCCCAAGAGACCCAGTACTTC	CATSRVAQETQYF
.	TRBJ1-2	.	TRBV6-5	TGTGCCAGCAGTTTACAGGGCCAGGACTATGGCTACACCTTC	CASSLQGQDYGYTF
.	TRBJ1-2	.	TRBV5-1	TGCGCCAGCAGCTTGAGGGTATCTGATGGCTACACCTTC	CASSLRVSDGYTF
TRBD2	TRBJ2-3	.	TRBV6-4	TGTGCCAGCAGTGACTCTGCGGGGGGGCCCGATACGCAGTATTTT	CASSDSAGGPDTQYF
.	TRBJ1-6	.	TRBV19	TGTGCCAGTAGTTCTCCGGGACCCATGGTTAATTCACCCCTCCACTTT	CASSSPGPMVNSPLHF
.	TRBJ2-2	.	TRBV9	TGTGCCAGCAGCGCGTACAGGGTGGGCACCGGGGAGCTGTTTTTT	CASSAYRVGTGELFF
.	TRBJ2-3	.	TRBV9	TGTGCCAGCAGCGTAGCTCTCGGGGGCCTGGATACGCAGTATTTT	CASSVALGGLDTQYF
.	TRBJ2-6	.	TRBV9	TGTGCCAGCAGCGCACAGGGAGAAGATGGGGCCAACGTCCTGACTTTC	CASSAQGEDGANVLTF
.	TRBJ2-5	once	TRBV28	TGTGCCAGCAGTTTGGGACAACCTACCTCTCAAGAGACCCAGTACTTC	CASSLGQPTSQETQYF
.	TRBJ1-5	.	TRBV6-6	TGTGCCAGCAGTCCCCAGGGATATAGCAATCAGCCCCAGCATTTT	CASSPQGYSNQPQHF
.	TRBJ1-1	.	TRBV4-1	TGCGCCAGCAGCCAAAAACGAGGGGTGGACACTGAAGCTTTCTTT	CASSQKRGVDTEAFF
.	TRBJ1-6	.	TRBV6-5	TGTGCCAGCAGTCCCCGGGCCCCTAGTTCTTTTCCCCTCCACTTT	CASSPRAPSSFPLHF
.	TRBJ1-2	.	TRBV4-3	TGCGCCAGCAGCCAAGATAAGCGGGACCCGAATGGCTACACCTTC	CASSQDKRDPNGYTF
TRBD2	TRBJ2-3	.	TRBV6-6	TGTGCCAGCAGTACAACTAGCGGGGGGGCCGGGGATACGCAGTATTTT	CASSTTSGGAGDTQYF
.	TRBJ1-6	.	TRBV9	TGTGCCAGCAGCGTAGCAGGGTACTCTTCACCCCTCCACTTT	CASSVAGYSSPLHF
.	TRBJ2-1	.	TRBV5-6	TGTGCCAGCAGCTTGCAACTTGGCGGGAACTACAATGAGCAGTTCTTC	CASSLQLGGNYNEQFF
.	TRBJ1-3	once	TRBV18	TGTGCCAGCTCACCGTGGACACCGCTCGAGGGAAACACCATATATTTT	CASSPWTPLEGNTIYF
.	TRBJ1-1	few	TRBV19	TGTGCCAGTAGTCCTAGAAGGACTGAAGCTTTCTTT	CASSPRRTEAFF
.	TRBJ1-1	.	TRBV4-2	TGTGCCAGCAGCCAAGATCGGGACGGCATGAACACTGAAGCTTTCTTT	CASSQDRDGMNTEAFF
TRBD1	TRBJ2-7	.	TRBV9	TGTGCCAGCAGCGTACCCCCTACGACAGGGACCCACGAGCAGTACTTC	CASSVPPTTGTHEQYF
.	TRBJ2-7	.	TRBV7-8	TGTGCCAGCAGCTTAGCGCCTCGACAAACCCTGGGATACGAGCAGTACTTC	CASSLAPRQTLGYEQYF
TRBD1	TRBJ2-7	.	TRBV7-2	TGTGCCAGCAGCTTGAGGGGGCAGGCACCCTACGAGCAGTACTTC	CASSLRGQAPYEQYF
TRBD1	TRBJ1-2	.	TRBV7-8	TGTGCCAGCAGCGACCCAGGGGGCGCGGGTGGCTACACCTTC	CASSDPGGAGGYTF
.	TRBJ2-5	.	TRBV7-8	TGTGCCAGCAGCTTAGGGAGATTGATCTTAAATCAAGAGACCCAGTACTTC	CASSLGRLILNQETQYF
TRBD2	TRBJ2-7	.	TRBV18	TGTGCCAGCTCACCAGGACTAGCGGGGGGGGAGTACGAGCAGTACTTC	CASSPGLAGGEYEQYF
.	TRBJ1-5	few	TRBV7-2	TGTGCCAGCAACTACGGGACGGCGAATCAGCCCCAGCATTTT	CASNYGTANQPQHF
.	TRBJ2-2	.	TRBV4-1	TGCGCCAGCAGCCTAGCAGGTCTGAACACCGGGGAGCTGTTTTTT	CASSLAGLNTGELFF
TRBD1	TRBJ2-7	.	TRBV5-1	TGCGCCAGCAGCTTTACAGGGGATTCCTACGAGCAGTACTTC	CASSFTGDSYEQYF
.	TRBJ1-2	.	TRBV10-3	TGTGCCATCAGTGCAGGGACGATTAATGATGGCTACACCTTC	CAISAGTINDGYTF
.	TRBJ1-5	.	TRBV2	TGTGCCAGCAGTGAAGCACAGGGTTTTCAGCCCCAGCATTTT	CASSEAQGFQPQHF
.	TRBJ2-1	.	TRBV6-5	TGTGCCAGCAGTAGATTCTCCTACAATGAGCAGTTCTTC	CASSRFSYNEQFF
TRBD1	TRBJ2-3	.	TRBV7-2	TGTGCCAGCAGCTTGTGGGCCGCGACAGGGGATACGCAGTATTTT	CASSLWAATGDTQYF
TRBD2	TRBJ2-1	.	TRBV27	TGTGCCAGCAGTTATACTAGCGGGGTCTACAATGAGCAGTTCTTC	CASSYTSGVYNEQFF
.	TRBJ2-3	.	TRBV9	TGTGCCAGCAGCTTCGCCGGGACCAGCGCCACAGATACGCAGTATTTT	CASSFAGTSATDTQYF
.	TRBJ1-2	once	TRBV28	TGTGCCAGCAGGGAGGGGTCGGCTAACTATGGCTACACCTTC	CASREGSANYGYTF
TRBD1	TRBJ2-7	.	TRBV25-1	TGTGCCAGCAGTGAGGCCACCCCGACAGGGGACGAGCAGTACTTC	CASSEATPTGDEQYF
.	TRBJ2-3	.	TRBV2	TGTGCCAGCAACCGGGACCCGGGGACGCAGTATTTT	CASNRDPGTQYF